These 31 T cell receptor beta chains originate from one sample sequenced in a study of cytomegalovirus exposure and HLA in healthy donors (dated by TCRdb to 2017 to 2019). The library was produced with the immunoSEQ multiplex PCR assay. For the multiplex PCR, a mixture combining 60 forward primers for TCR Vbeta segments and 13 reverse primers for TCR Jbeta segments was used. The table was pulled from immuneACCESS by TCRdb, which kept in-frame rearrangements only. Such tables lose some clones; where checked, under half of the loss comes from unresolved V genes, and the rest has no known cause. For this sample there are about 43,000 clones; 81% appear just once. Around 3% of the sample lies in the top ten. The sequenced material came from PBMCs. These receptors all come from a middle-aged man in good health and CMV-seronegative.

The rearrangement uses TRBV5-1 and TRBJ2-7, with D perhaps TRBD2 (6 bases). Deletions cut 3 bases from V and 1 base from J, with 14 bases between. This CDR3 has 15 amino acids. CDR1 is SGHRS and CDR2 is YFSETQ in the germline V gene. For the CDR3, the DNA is TGCGCCAGCAGCTCGGCCCGGGGGTGGTCCTACGAGCAGTACTTC. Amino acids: CASSSARGWSYEQYF.

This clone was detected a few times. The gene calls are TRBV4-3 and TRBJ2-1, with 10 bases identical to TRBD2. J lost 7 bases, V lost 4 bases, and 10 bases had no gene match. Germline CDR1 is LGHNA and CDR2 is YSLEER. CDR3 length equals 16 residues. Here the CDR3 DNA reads TGCGCCAGCAGCCTAGGAGCGGGGGGGCCGGGGAATGAGCAGTTCTTC. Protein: CASSLGAGGPGNEQFF.

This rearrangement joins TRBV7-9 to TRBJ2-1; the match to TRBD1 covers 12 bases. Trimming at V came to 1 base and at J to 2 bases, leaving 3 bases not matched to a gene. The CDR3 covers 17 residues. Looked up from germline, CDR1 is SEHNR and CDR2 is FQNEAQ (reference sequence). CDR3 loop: CASSLDGTGGAYNEQFF. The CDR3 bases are TGTGCCAGCAGCTTAGACGGGACAGGGGGCGCCTACAATGAGCAGTTCTTC.

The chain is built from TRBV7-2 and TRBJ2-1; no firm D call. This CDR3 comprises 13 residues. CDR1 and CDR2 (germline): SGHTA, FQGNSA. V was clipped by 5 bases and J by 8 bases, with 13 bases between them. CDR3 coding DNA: TGTGCCAGCAGCCCCTATAAAGCCCATGAGCAGTTCTTC. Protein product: CASSPYKAHEQFF.

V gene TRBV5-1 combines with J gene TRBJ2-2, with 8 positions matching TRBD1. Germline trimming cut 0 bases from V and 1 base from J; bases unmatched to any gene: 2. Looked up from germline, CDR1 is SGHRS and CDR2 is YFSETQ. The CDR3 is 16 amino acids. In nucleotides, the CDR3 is TGCGCCAGCAGCTTGGTGGGGACAGGGAACACCGGGGAGCTGTTTTTT. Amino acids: CASSLVGTGNTGELFF.

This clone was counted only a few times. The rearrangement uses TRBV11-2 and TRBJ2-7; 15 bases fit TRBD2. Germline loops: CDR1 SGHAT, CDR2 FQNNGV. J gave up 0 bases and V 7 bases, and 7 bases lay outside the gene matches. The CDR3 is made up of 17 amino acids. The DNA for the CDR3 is TGTGCCAGCACCGGGACTAGCGGGGGGAAATCCTCCTACGAGCAGTACTTC. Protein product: CASTGTSGGKSSYEQYF. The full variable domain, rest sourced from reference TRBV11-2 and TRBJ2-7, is EAGVAQSPRYKIIEKRQSVAFWCNPISGHATLYWYQQILGQGPKLLIQFQNNGVVDDSQLPKDRFSAERLKGVDSTLKIQPAKLEDSAVYLCASTGTSGGKSSYEQYFGPGTRLTVT.

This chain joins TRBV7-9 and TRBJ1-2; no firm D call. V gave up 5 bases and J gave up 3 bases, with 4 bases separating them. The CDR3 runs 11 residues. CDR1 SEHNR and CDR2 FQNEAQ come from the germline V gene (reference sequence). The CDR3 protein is CASSRDYGYTF. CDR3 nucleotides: TGTGCCAGCAGCCGAGACTATGGCTACACCTTC.

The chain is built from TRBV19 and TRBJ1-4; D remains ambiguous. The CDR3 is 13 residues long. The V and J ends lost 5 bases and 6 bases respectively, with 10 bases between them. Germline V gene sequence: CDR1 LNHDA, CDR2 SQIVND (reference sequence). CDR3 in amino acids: CASSERQYEKLFF. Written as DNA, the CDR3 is TGTGCCAGTAGTGAGCGGCAGTATGAAAAACTGTTTTTT.

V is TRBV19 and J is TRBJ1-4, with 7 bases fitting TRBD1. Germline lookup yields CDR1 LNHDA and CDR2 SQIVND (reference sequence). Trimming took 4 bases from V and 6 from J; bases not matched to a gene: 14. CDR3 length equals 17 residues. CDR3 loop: CASSTPRVGRGYEKLFF. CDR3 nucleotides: TGTGCCAGTAGTACCCCTCGAGTTGGCAGGGGGTATGAAAAACTGTTTTTT.

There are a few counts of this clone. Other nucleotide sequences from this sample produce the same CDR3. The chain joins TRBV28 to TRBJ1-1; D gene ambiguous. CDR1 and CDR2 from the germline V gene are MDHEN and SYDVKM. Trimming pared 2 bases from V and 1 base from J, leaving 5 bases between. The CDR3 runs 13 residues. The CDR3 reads CASSLTENTEAFF. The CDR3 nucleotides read TGTGCCAGCAGTTTAACAGAGAACACTGAAGCTTTCTTT.

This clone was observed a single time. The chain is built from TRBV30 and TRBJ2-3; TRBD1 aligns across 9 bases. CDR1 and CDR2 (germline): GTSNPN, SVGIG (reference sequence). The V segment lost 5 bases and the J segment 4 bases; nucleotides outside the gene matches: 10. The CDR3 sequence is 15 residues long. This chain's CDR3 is CAWAPGTGKADTQYF. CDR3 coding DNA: TGTGCCTGGGCCCCCGGGACAGGGAAGGCAGATACGCAGTATTTT.

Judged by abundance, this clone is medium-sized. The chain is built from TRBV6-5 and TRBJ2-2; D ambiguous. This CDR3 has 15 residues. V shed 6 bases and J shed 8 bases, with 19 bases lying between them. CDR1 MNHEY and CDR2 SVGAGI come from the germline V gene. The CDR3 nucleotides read TGTGCCAGCAGCTACGTACACGATGCTTGGGGGGAGCTGTTTTTT. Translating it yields CASSYVHDAWGELFF.

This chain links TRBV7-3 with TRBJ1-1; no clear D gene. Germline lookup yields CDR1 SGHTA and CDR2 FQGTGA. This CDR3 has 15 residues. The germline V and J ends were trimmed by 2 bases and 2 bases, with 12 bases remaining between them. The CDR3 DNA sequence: TGTGCCAGCAGCTTAGATGGAGCCGCCAACACTGAAGCTTTCTTT. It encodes CASSLDGAANTEAFF.

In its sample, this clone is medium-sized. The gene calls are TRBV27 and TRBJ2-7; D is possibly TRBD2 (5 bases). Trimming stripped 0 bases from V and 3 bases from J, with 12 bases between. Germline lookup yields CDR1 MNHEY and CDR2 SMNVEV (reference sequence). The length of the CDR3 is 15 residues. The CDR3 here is CASSLSGNRDYEQYF. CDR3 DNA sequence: TGTGCCAGCAGTTTATCGGGCAATCGGGACTACGAGCAGTACTTC.

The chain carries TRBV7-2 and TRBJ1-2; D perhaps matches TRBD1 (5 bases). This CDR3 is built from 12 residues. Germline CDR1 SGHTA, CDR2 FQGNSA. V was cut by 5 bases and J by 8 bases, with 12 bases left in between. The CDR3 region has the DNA TGTGCCAGCAGCGCCACAGGATGGGGCTACACCTTC. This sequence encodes CASSATGWGYTF. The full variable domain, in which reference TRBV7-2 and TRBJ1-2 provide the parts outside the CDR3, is GAGVSQSPSNKVTEKGKDVELRCDPISGHTALYWYRQSLGQGLEFLIYFQGNSAPDKSGLPSDRFSAERTGGSVSTLTIQRTQQEDSAVYLCASSATGWGYTFGSGTRLTVV.

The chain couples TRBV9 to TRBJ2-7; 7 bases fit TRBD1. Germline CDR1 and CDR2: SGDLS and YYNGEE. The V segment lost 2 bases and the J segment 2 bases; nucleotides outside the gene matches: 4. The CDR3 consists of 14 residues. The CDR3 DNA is TGTGCCAGCAGCGTGACAGGGAAACCCTACGAGCAGTACTTC. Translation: CASSVTGKPYEQYF.

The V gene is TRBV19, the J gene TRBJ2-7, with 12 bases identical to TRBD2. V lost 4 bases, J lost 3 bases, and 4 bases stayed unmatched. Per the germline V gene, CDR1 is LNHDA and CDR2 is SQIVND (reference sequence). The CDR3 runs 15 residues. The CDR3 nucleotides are TGTGCCAGTAGTAGGGGACTAGCGGGCATCTACGAGCAGTACTTC. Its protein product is CASSRGLAGIYEQYF.

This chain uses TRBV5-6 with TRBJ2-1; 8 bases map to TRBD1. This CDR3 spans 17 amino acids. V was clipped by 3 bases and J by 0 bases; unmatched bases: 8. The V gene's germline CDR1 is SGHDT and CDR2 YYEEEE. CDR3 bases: TGTGCCAGCAGCTCTGGACAGGGTCCTAGCTCCTACAATGAGCAGTTCTTC. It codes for CASSSGQGPSSYNEQFF. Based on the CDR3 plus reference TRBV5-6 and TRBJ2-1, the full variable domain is DAGVTQSPTHLIKTRGQQVTLRCSPKSGHDTVSWYQQALGQGPQFIFQYYEEEERQRGNFPDRFSGHQFPNYSSELNVNALLLGDSALYLCASSSGQGPSSYNEQFFGPGTRLTVL.

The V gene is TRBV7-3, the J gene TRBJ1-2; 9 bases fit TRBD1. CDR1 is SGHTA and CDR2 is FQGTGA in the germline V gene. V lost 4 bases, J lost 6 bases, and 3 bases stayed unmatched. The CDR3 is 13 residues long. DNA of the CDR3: TGTGCCAGCAGCTCGGGACAGGGAAATGGCTACACCTTC. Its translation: CASSSGQGNGYTF.

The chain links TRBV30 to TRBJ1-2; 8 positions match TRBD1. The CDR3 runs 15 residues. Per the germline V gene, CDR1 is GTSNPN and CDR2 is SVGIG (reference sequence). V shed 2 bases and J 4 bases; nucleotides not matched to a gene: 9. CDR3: CAWSITGGLGYGYTF. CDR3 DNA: TGTGCCTGGAGTATTACAGGGGGATTGGGCTATGGCTACACCTTC.

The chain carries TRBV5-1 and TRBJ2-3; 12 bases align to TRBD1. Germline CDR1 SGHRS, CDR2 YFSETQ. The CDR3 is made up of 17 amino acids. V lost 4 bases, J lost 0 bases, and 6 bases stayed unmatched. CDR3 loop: CASSPGTGGLSTDTQYF. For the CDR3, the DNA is TGCGCCAGCAGCCCAGGGACAGGGGGCCTTAGCACAGATACGCAGTATTTT.

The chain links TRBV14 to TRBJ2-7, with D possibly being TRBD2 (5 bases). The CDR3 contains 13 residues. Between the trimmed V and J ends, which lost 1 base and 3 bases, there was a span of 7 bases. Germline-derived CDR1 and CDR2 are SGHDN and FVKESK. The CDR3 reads CASSQAGNYEQYF. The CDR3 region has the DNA TGTGCCAGCAGCCAAGCGGGGAACTACGAGCAGTACTTC.

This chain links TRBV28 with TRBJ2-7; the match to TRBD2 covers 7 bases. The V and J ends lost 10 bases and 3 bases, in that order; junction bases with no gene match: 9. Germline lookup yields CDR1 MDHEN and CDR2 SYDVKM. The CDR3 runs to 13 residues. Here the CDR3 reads CATLTGGFYEQYF. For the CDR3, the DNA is TGTGCCACTCTCACGGGGGGTTTCTACGAGCAGTACTTC.

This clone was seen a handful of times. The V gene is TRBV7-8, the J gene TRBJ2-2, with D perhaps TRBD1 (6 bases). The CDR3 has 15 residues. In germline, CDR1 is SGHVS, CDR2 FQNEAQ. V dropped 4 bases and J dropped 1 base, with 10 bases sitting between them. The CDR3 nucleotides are TGTGCCAGCAGCTCCGGGACAAAGAACACCGGGGAGCTGTTTTTT. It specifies CASSSGTKNTGELFF.

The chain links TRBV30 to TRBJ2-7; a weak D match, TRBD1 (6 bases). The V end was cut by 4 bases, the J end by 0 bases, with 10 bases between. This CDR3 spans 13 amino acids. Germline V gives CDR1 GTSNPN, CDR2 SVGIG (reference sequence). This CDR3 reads CAWTGEDSYEQYF. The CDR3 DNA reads TGTGCCTGGACAGGGGAAGACTCCTACGAGCAGTACTTC.

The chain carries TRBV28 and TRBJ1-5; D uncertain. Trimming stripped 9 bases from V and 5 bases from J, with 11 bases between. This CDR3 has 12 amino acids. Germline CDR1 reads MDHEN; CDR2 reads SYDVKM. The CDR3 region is CASAGNDQPQHF. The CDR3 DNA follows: TGTGCCAGTGCGGGCAATGATCAGCCCCAGCATTTT.

CDR3 region: CASSLAGTSAGEQFF. The CDR3 DNA follows: TGTGCCAGCAGCTTGGCTGGGACTTCGGCTGGTGAGCAGTTCTTC. The V call is TRBV5-4, the J call TRBJ2-1; tentatively, D is TRBD2 (6 bases). Germline loops: CDR1 SGHNT, CDR2 YYREEE (reference sequence). CDR3 length equals 15 residues. Trimming shortened V by 0 bases and J by 9 bases, and 16 bases separated the two germline ends.

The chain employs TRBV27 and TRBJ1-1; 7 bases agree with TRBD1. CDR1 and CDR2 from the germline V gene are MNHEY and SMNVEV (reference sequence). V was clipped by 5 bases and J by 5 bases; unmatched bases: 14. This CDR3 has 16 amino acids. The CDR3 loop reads CASSARTGWEGTEAFF. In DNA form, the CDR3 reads TGTGCCAGCAGTGCCCGGACAGGATGGGAAGGAACTGAAGCTTTCTTT.

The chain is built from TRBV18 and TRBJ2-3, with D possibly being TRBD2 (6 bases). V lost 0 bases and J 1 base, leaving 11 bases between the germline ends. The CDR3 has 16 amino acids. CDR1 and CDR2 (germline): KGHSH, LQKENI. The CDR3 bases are TGTGCCAGCTCACCACCGATGGGACTGCGCACAGATACGCAGTATTTT. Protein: CASSPPMGLRTDTQYF.

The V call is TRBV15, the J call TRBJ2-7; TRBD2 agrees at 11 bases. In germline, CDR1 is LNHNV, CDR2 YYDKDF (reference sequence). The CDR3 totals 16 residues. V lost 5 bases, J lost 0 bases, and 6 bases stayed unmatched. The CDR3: CATSALTSGTSYEQYF. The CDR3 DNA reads TGTGCCACCAGCGCCTTGACTAGCGGGACCTCCTACGAGCAGTACTTC.

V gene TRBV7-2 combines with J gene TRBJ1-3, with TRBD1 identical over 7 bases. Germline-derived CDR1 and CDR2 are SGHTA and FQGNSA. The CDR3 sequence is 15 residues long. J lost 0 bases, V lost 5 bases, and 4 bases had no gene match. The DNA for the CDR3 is TGTGCCAGCAGCCCTGACAGGGCCTCTGGAAACACCATATATTTT. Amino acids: CASSPDRASGNTIYF.